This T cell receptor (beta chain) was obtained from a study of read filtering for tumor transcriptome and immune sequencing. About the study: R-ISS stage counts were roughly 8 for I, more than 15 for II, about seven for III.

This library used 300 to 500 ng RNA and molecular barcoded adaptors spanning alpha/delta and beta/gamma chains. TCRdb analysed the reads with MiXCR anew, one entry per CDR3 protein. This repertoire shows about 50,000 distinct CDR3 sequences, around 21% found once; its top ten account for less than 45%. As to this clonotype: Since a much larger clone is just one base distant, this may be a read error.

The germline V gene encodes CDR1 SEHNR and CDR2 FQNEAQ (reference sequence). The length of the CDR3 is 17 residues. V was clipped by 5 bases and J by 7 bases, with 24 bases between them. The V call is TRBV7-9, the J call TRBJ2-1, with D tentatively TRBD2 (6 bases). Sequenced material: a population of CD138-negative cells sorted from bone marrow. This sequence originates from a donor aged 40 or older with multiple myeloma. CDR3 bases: TGTGCCAGCAGCACTAGACTAGGGGACTCCTTTTGGAATGAGCAGTTCTTC. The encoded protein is CASSTRLGDSFWNEQFF. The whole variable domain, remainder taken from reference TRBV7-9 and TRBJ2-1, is DTGVSQNPRHKITKRGQNVTFRCDPISEHNRLYWYRQTLGQGPEFLTYFQNEAQLEKSRLLSDRFSAERPKGSFSTLEIQRTEQGDSAMYLCASSTRLGDSFWNEQFFGPGTRLTVL.